This TCR beta chain was found in a study of technical replicates of blood from a handful of donors. The data were produced by immunoSEQ multiplex PCR, yet TCRdb's version contains in-frame clones alone and is incomplete. This table holds around 73,000 clones, 90% found once. V lost 5 bases and J lost 4; bases outside the gene matches: 5. The CDR3 is made up of 15 amino acids. Germline loops: CDR1 SNHLY, CDR2 FYNNEI. This clonotype was obtained from a human donor in good health. Some clones in this sample may be carry-over from other donors' samples. The sample was PBMCs. The chain is built from TRBV2 and TRBJ2-2; 9 nucleotides align to TRBD2. CDR3 residues: CASSMGLAATGELFF. CDR3 bases: TGTGCCAGCAGTATGGGACTAGCAGCCACCGGGGAGCTGTTTTTT. The full variable domain, completed using reference TRBV2 and TRBJ2-2, is EPEVTQTPSHQVTQMGQEVILRCVPISNHLYFYWYRQILGQKVEFLVSFYNNEISEKSEIFDDQFSVERPDGSNFTLKIRSTKLEDSAMYFCASSMGLAATGELFFGEGSRLTVL.